This T cell receptor beta chain was captured in a study of cytomegalovirus exposure and HLA in healthy donors. The germline CDR1 and CDR2 sequences are GTSNPN and SVGIG (reference sequence). Deletions cut 1 base from V and 1 base from J, with 16 bases between. The CDR3 covers 16 residues. Researchers ran the PCR with 60 Vbeta and 13 Jbeta primers. The data were produced by immunoSEQ multiplex PCR, yet TCRdb's version contains in-frame clones alone and is incomplete. The profile shows under 150,000 clones, more than 80% of them singletons. The chain carries TRBV30 and TRBJ1-1; possibly TRBD1 for D (6 bases). Sequences were obtained from PBMCs. The clonotype originates from a woman between 40 and 50 years old in good health and CMV-seropositive. CDR3 DNA sequence: TGTGCCTGGAGTGGTCTACCGGGACACACGAACACTGAAGCTTTCTTT. Encoded protein: CAWSGLPGHTNTEAFF. Drawing the rest from reference TRBV30 and TRBJ1-1, the complete variable domain is SQTIHQWPATLVQPVGSPLSLECTVEGTSNPNLYWYRQAAGRGLQLLFYSVGIGQISSEVPQNLSASRPQDRQFILSSKKLLLSDSGFYLCAWSGLPGHTNTEAFFGQGTRLTVV.